These 21 T cell receptor beta chains were all obtained from the same sample, sequenced in a study of T cells after yellow fever vaccination. TCRdb reanalysed the 5' RACE reads using MiXCR and keeps one entry per CDR3 protein. The data show hundreds of thousands of distinct CDR3 sequences, 10% to 15% seen once. The sample consisted of PBMCs, taken on the day of the yellow fever booster vaccination. All receptors derive from a man aged 25 to 40 who received the YFV17D yellow fever vaccine.

This clonotype showed up just once. The V and J genes are TRBV18 and TRBJ2-3, with unresolved D. The V end was cut by 8 bases, the J end by 4 bases, with 13 bases between. The V gene's germline CDR1 is KGHSH and CDR2 LQKENI. CDR3 length: 13 amino acids. DNA of the CDR3: TGTGCCAGCACCCCTCGGGTTGCAGATACGCAGTATTTT. Its protein product is CASTPRVADTQYF.

This chain links TRBV7-2 with TRBJ2-7, with 9 nucleotides matching TRBD1. Germline V gene sequence: CDR1 SGHTA, CDR2 FQGNSA. The CDR3 is made up of 14 amino acids. After removal of 5 bases from V and 4 bases from J, the junction contained 6 bases not matched to a gene. CDR3 bases: TGTGCCAGCAGCACCGGGACAGGGAATTACGAGCAGTACTTC. It encodes CASSTGTGNYEQYF.

This clonotype was seen at least ten times. The chain carries TRBV7-8 and TRBJ2-3; the D gene is possibly TRBD1 (7 bases). The CDR3 runs 14 residues. V lost 8 bases and J lost 2, with 14 bases in between. Germline V gene lookup returns CDR1 SGHVS and CDR2 FQNEAQ. The CDR3 sequence is CASGRGQHTDTQYF. CDR3 in DNA: TGTGCCAGCGGGCGGGGACAGCACACAGATACGCAGTATTTT.

This clonotype was counted a few times. The chain employs TRBV20-1 and TRBJ1-5; 8 bases align to TRBD1. After removal of 0 bases from V and 5 bases from J, the junction contained 6 bases not matched to a gene. Germline-derived CDR1 and CDR2 are DFQATT and SNEGSKA (reference sequence). The CDR3 is 15 residues long. CDR3 sequence reads: CSAREPGQEDQPQHF. CDR3 bases: TGCAGTGCTAGAGAACCGGGACAGGAGGATCAGCCCCAGCATTTT.

This clonotype was recorded once. V gene TRBV5-4 combines with J gene TRBJ2-7, with 10 bases identical to TRBD2. V trimming: 1 base; J trimming: 2 bases; junction bases outside the gene matches: 3. CDR3 length equals 15 residues. In germline, CDR1 is SGHNT, CDR2 YYREEE (reference sequence). CDR3 sequence: CASSLTSGATYEQYF. The CDR3 DNA is TGTGCCAGCAGCTTGACTAGCGGGGCGACCTACGAGCAGTACTTC. Drawing the rest from reference TRBV5-4 and TRBJ2-7, the complete variable domain is ETGVTQSPTHLIKTRGQQVTLRCSSQSGHNTVSWYQQALGQGPQFIFQYYREEENGRGNFPPRFSGLQFPNYSSELNVNALELDDSALYLCASSLTSGATYEQYFGPGTRLTVT.

This clonotype was seen many times. The junction departs from germline at one end; a sequencing error may be responsible. The gene calls are TRBV12-3 or TRBV12-4 and TRBJ2-3; 9 bases line up with TRBD2. The CDR3 is 14 amino acids. This CDR3 reads CASRLAGAVDTQYF. CDR3 nucleotide sequence: TGTGCCAGCAGGTTAGCGGGAGCGGTAGATACGCAGTATTTT.

CDR3 DNA: TGTGCCAGCAGCCCCCGCCCGGAGGTGGGCTACGAGCAGTACTTC. Translating gives CASSPRPEVGYEQYF. This rearrangement joins TRBV7-9 to TRBJ2-7; perhaps TRBD2 as D (5 bases). The CDR3 consists of 15 residues. Trimming cost V 5 bases and J 3 bases, with 17 bases left between them. In germline, CDR1 is SEHNR, CDR2 FQNEAQ (reference sequence).

This clonotype was seen many times. The V gene is TRBV12-3 or TRBV12-4, the J gene TRBJ2-3; TRBD1 agrees at 10 bases. This CDR3 comprises 15 residues. V gave up 7 bases and J gave up 3 bases; unmatched junction bases: 7. The CDR3 loop reads CASNRQGAHTDTQYF. In DNA form, the CDR3 reads TGTGCCAGCAACCGACAGGGGGCGCATACAGATACGCAGTATTTT.

Here the CDR3 DNA reads TGTGCCAGCACCCCCCGACGGAATGAGCAGTTCTTC. The encoded protein is CASTPRRNEQFF. This rearrangement joins TRBV28 to TRBJ2-1; no clear D gene. The germline V gene has CDR1 MDHEN and CDR2 SYDVKM. V was clipped by 7 bases and J by 7 bases, with 11 bases between them. The CDR3 consists of 12 residues. Looking up the rest from reference TRBV28 and TRBJ2-1 gives the full variable domain: DVKVTQSSRYLVKRTGEKVFLECVQDMDHENMFWYRQDPGLGLRLIYFSYDVKMKEKGDIPEGYSVSREKKERFSLILESASTNQTSMYLCASTPRRNEQFFGPGTRLTVL.

The V call is TRBV20-1, the J call TRBJ2-3; D is unresolved. V lost 3 bases to trimming and J lost 0 bases, with 10 bases between them. Germline-derived CDR1 and CDR2 are DFQATT and SNEGSKA (reference sequence). The CDR3 consists of 14 residues. This CDR3 is CSARSGISTDTQYF. CDR3 coding DNA: TGCAGTGCTAGGTCCGGAATTAGCACAGATACGCAGTATTTT.

The gene calls are TRBV7-9 and TRBJ2-3; D is possibly TRBD2 (5 bases). There are 14 residues in the CDR3. Germline V gives CDR1 SEHNR, CDR2 FQNEAQ (reference sequence). Trimming shortened V by 7 bases and J by 7 bases, and 18 bases separated the two germline ends. DNA of the CDR3: TGTGCCAGCACTAGAGGGTCTTTACCACATACGCAGTATTTT. This encodes CASTRGSLPHTQYF.

The genes are TRBV5-1 and TRBJ1-6; D may be TRBD1 (5 bases). Trimming stripped 3 bases from V and 9 bases from J, with 13 bases between. This CDR3 is built from 14 residues. Germline V gene sequence: CDR1 SGHRS, CDR2 YFSETQ. The CDR3 nucleotides are TGCGCCAGCAGCTCGGGACGGGAGTTTTCACCCCTCCACTTT. It is translated as CASSSGREFSPLHF. Looking up the rest from reference TRBV5-1 and TRBJ1-6 gives the full variable domain: KAGVTQTPRYLIKTRGQQVTLSCSPISGHRSVSWYQQTPGQGLQFLFEYFSETQRNKGNFPGRFSGRQFSNSRSEMNVSTLELGDSALYLCASSSGREFSPLHFGNGTRLTVT.

This clonotype has only a few counts. The V and J genes are TRBV18 and TRBJ1-5; tentative D call: TRBD1 (6 bases). The CDR3 runs 14 residues. The V end was cut by 4 bases, the J end by 3 bases, with 10 bases between. From germline, CDR1 is KGHSH and CDR2 LQKENI. CDR3 DNA: TGTGCCAGCTCACTCGGGACACTCAATCAGCCCCAGCATTTT. It codes for CASSLGTLNQPQHF.

The chain carries TRBV18 and TRBJ2-5; tentatively, D is TRBD1 (6 bases). Trimming shortened V by 3 bases and J by 6 bases, and 11 bases separated the two germline ends. The length of the CDR3 is 13 residues. Germline V CDR1 and CDR2: KGHSH, LQKENI. CDR3 loop: CASSPQGLQTQYF. CDR3 sequence (DNA): TGTGCCAGCTCACCTCAGGGGTTGCAGACCCAGTACTTC.

This clonotype was observed a few times. The rearrangement uses TRBV7-2 and TRBJ1-4; 8 bases line up with TRBD1. The CDR3 length is 15 residues. Germline CDR1 reads SGHTA; CDR2 reads FQGNSA. The V and J ends lost 3 bases and 2 bases, in that order; junction bases with no gene match: 2. This CDR3 reads CASSFQGATNEKLFF. The CDR3 coding sequence is TGTGCCAGCAGCTTTCAGGGGGCGACTAATGAAAAACTGTTTTTT.

This clonotype was counted a few times. The chain combines TRBV27 with TRBJ2-3; D remains unclear. This CDR3 is built from 14 residues. The V end was cut by 6 bases, the J end by 6 bases, with 16 bases between. CDR1 MNHEY and CDR2 SMNVEV come from the germline V gene (reference sequence). Written as DNA, the CDR3 is TGTGCCAGCAGCATAGGAAGGGAATCCGATACGCAGTATTTT. This codes for CASSIGRESDTQYF.

The chain joins TRBV15 to TRBJ1-1; 7 nucleotides align to TRBD1. This CDR3 region has 16 residues. Unmatched junction bases numbered 18, after V lost 0 bases and J lost 14 bases. Germline CDR1 LNHNV, CDR2 YYDKDF (reference sequence). The CDR3 DNA reads TGTGCCACCAGCAGAGATATCCCCCCCCAGGGACAGTCGTCCTTCTTT. Its protein product is CATSRDIPPQGQSSFF.

This chain joins TRBV20-1 and TRBJ2-1; possibly TRBD2 for D (5 bases). With 2 bases removed from V and 15 bases from J, the gap between germline ends came to 14 bases. The CDR3 runs to 11 residues. CDR1 DFQATT and CDR2 SNEGSKA come from the germline V gene (reference sequence). The CDR3 sequence: CSARRSEGLFF. The DNA for the CDR3 is TGCAGTGCTAGACGCTCCGAGGGTCTGTTCTTC.

The rearrangement joins TRBV15 to TRBJ1-3; D perhaps matches TRBD1 (5 bases). The CDR3 runs to 16 residues. V was pared by 1 base and J by 0 bases, with 10 bases between. Germline CDR1 is LNHNV and CDR2 is YYDKDF (reference sequence). The CDR3 here is CATSRVGAYSGNTIYF. The CDR3, as DNA: TGTGCCACCAGCAGAGTTGGGGCCTACTCTGGAAACACCATATATTTT.

This clonotype was counted a few times. V and J are TRBV27 and TRBJ2-2; tentatively, D is TRBD1 (6 bases). This CDR3 comprises 16 residues. V lost 5 bases to trimming and J lost 5 bases, with 18 bases between them. CDR1 and CDR2 (germline): MNHEY, SMNVEV (reference sequence). CDR3 DNA: TGTGCCAGCAGTCTGAGGGCAGGGGTTATGACCGGGGAGCTGTTTTTT. Protein sequence: CASSLRAGVMTGELFF.

A few counts support this clonotype. This chain uses TRBV24-1 with TRBJ1-1, with D uncertain. V gave up 3 bases and J gave up 9 bases, with 10 bases separating them. In germline, CDR1 is KGHDR, CDR2 SFDVKD. CDR3 size: 12 residues. The CDR3 coding sequence is TGTGCCACCAGTGATCAGACCCGTAAAGCTTTCTTT. Translated, it gives CATSDQTRKAFF.